These T cell receptor beta chains were read from a single sample in a study of blood T cell repertoires in COVID-19. Measured with immunoSEQ multiplex PCR; TCRdb has only the in-frame clones, and not every one. Seen here are about 220,000 clones, about 80% observed once, and the top ten hold roughly 2.3%. Input material: peripheral blood. These receptors were obtained from an older woman with acute or convalescent COVID-19. The CDR3 runs from the conserved cysteine through the conserved F or W.

V: TRBV21-1
J: TRBJ2-5
length: 18
CDR3: CARLRDRGRGALQETQYF

V: TRBV27
J: TRBJ1-4
length: 15
CDR3: CASSLIQATNEKLFF

V: TRBV3-1/TRBV3-2
J: TRBJ2-3
length: 15
CDR3: CASSQVAGGTDTQYF

V: TRBV4-2
J: TRBJ2-5
length: 17
CDR3: CASSQGGGGTQKETQYF

V: TRBV6-5
J: TRBJ1-6
length: 14
CDR3: CASRTGGYNSPLHF

V: TRBV4-3
J: TRBJ2-5
length: 15
CDR3: CASSRVQAPQETQYF

V: TRBV30
J: TRBJ2-2
length: 17
CDR3: CAWSSPSTVANTGELFF

V: TRBV5-1
J: TRBJ2-3
length: 14
CDR3: CASSLQGATDTQYF

V: TRBV19
J: TRBJ1-3
length: 14
CDR3: CASSDRGNRNTIYF

V: TRBV4-3
J: TRBJ2-5
length: 15
CDR3: CASSQGLAGQETQYF

V: TRBV27
J: TRBJ1-1
length: 15
CDR3: CASSLRTGANTEAFF

V: TRBV30
J: TRBJ2-2
length: 13
CDR3: CAWSTTGVGELFF

V: TRBV27
J: TRBJ1-6
length: 17
CDR3: CASSSLYGTADNSPLHF

V: TRBV12-2
J: TRBJ1-2
length: 16
CDR3: CASRLARAVADYGYTF

V: TRBV5-1
J: TRBJ2-2
length: 14
CDR3: CASSVGHYTGELFF

V: TRBV9
J: TRBJ1-2
length: 14
CDR3: CASSVVLPGGGYTF

V: TRBV18
J: TRBJ2-1
length: 12
CDR3: CASSEAGDEQFF

V: TRBV27
J: TRBJ1-5
length: 14
CDR3: CASRQGGGNQPQHF

V: TRBV30
J: TRBJ2-7
length: 11
CDR3: CAYGQGGEQYF

V: TRBV2
J: TRBJ2-1
length: 14
CDR3: CASSEQGIHNEQFF

V: TRBV4-3
J: TRBJ2-3
length: 16
CDR3: CASSQGGGVVKDTQYF

V: TRBV4-2
J: TRBJ1-2
length: 15
CDR3: CASSQDDSSSYGYTF

V: TRBV5-1
J: TRBJ1-2
length: 17
CDR3: CASSRDRGWDSHYGYTF

V: TRBV2
J: TRBJ2-3
length: 13
CDR3: CASQGRVTDTQYF

V: TRBV4-1
J: TRBJ1-4
length: 16
CDR3: CASSLGQGAANEKLFF

V: TRBV19
J: TRBJ2-3
length: 15
CDR3: CASSPGTASTDTQYF

V: TRBV6-6
J: TRBJ2-2
length: 14
CDR3: CASSYRLHTGELFF

V: TRBV7-9
J: TRBJ1-2
length: 11
CDR3: CASGSNYGYTF

V: TRBV27
J: TRBJ1-2
length: 17
CDR3: CASSLSSWDSANYGYTF

V: TRBV6-6
J: TRBJ2-1
length: 14
CDR3: CASSYSDRDYEQFF

V: TRBV19
J: TRBJ1-1
length: 14
CDR3: CASAWGQGSGEAFF

V: TRBV18
J: TRBJ1-5
length: 17
CDR3: CASSRTGGIISNQPQHF

V: TRBV9
J: TRBJ2-5
length: 16
CDR3: CASSVSPDTGQETQYF

V: TRBV5-1
J: TRBJ2-7
length: 16
CDR3: CASSLAPGTVVYEQYF

V: TRBV24-1
J: TRBJ2-7
length: 15
CDR3: CATSDNGQGGYEQYF

V: TRBV19
J: TRBJ1-6
length: 13
CDR3: CASSIQGKSPLHF

V: TRBV18
J: TRBJ1-2
length: 17
CDR3: CASSPLYDRTQGNGYTF

V: TRBV3-1/TRBV3-2
J: TRBJ1-6
length: 14
CDR3: CASSPGQYNSPLHF

V: TRBV4-3
J: TRBJ2-1
length: 15
CDR3: CASSQVGDRANEQFF

V: TRBV5-1
J: TRBJ2-2
length: 15
CDR3: CASSSRGQGAGELFF

V: TRBV5-4
J: TRBJ2-1
length: 13
CDR3: CASSLEFGDEQFF

V: TRBV7-6
J: TRBJ1-4
length: 15
CDR3: CASSLRGSYNEKLFF

V: TRBV28
J: TRBJ1-2
length: 14
CDR3: CASPKQVSRHGYTF

V: TRBV3-1/TRBV3-2
J: TRBJ2-7
length: 13
CDR3: CASRGGAEIEQYF

V: TRBV28
J: TRBJ1-2
length: 14
CDR3: CASETTGTGYGYTF

V: TRBV7-3
J: TRBJ1-6
length: 13
CDR3: CASSPDRNSPLHF

V: TRBV3-1/TRBV3-2
J: TRBJ2-5
length: 15
CDR3: CASSRTSGGVETQYF

V: TRBV12-3/TRBV12-4
J: TRBJ1-5
length: 12
CDR3: CASSLAQEPQHF

V: TRBV9
J: TRBJ2-7
length: 15
CDR3: CASSGKQGASYEQYF